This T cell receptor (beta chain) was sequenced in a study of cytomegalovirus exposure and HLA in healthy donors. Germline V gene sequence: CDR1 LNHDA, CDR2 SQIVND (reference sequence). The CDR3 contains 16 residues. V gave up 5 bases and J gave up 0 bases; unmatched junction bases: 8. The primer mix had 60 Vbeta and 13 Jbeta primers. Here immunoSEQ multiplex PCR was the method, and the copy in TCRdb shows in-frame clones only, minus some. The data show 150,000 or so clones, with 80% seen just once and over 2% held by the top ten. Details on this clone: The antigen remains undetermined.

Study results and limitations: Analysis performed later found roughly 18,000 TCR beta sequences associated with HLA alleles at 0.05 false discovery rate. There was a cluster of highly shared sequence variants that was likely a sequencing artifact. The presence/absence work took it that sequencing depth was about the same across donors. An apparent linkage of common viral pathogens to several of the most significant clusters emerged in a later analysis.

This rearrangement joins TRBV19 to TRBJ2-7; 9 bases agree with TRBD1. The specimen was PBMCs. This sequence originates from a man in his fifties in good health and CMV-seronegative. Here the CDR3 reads CASSSTGTGSSYEQYF. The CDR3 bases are TGTGCCAGTAGTTCTACCGGGACAGGGAGCTCCTACGAGCAGTACTTC.